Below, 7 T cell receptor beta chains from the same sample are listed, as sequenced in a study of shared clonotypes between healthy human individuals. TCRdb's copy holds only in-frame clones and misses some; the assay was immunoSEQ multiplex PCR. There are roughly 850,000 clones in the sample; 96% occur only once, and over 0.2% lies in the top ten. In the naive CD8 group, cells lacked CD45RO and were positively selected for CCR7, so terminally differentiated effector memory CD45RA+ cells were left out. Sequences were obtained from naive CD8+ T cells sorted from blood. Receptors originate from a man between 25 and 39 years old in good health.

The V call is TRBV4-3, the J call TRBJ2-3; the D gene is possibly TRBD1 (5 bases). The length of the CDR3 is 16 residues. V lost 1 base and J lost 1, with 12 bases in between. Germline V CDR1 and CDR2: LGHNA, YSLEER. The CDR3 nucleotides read TGCGCCAGCAGCCAAGGGCTGGGGCTTGGCACAGATACGCAGTATTTT. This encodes CASSQGLGLGTDTQYF.

This CDR3 reads CASSFLGTVYGYTF. The CDR3 DNA is TGTGCCAGCAGTTTTCTCGGGACAGTCTATGGCTACACCTTC. The chain is built from TRBV27 and TRBJ1-2, with 7 positions matching TRBD1. Trimming cost V 3 bases and J 4 bases; bases outside gene matches: 5. This CDR3 has 14 amino acids. Looked up from germline, CDR1 is MNHEY and CDR2 is SMNVEV (reference sequence).

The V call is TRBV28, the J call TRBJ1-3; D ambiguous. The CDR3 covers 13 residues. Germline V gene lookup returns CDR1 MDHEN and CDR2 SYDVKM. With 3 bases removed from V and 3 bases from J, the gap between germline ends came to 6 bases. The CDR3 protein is CASSLPNGNTIYF. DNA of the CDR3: TGTGCCAGCAGTTTGCCCAATGGAAACACCATATATTTT.

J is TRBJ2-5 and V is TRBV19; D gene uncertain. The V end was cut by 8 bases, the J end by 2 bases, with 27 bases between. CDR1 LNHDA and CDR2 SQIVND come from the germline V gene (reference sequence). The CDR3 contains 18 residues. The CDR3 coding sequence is TGTGCCAGTTCTCAGGACGGAACTGGGATCTACCAACAAGAGACCCAGTACTTC. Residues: CASSQDGTGIYQQETQYF.

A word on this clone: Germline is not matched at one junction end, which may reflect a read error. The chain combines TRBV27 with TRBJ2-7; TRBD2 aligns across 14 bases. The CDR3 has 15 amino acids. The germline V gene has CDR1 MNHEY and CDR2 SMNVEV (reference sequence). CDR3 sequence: CASSMGLAGVRERYF. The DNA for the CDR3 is TGTGCCAGCAGTATGGGACTAGCGGGAGTGAGAGAGCGGTACTTC.

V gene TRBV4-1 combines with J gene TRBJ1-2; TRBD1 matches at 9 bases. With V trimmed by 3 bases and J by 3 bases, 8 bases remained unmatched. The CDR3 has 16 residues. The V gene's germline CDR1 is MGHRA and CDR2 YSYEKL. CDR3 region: CASSHDIRTGDYGYTF. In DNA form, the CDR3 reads TGCGCCAGCAGCCATGATATCCGGACAGGGGACTATGGCTACACCTTC.

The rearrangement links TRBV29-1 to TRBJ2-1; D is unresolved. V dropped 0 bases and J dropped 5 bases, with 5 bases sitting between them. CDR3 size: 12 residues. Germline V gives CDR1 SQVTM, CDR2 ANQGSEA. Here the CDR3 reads CSVEDLDNEQFF. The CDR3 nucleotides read TGCAGCGTTGAAGATCTTGACAATGAGCAGTTCTTC.